What follows are 8 T cell receptor beta chains derived from one specimen sequenced in a study of T cells in narcolepsy. The method was immunoSEQ multiplex PCR; TCRdb's version includes in-frame clones alone and lacks a portion of them. This table has some 14,000 clones, approximately 91% appearing once. Material: CD45RA- memory CD4+ T cells from PBMCs. These receptors were collected from a human donor with narcolepsy.

This sequence joins TRBV5-3 and TRBJ1-2, with 11 bases aligning to TRBD1. TRBV5-3 has ORF status, its function being uncertain. V lost 4 bases and J lost 3; bases outside the gene matches: 11. The CDR3 spans 17 residues. The CDR3 sequence: CARSGPGQGVKDYGYTF. As DNA, the CDR3 is TGTGCCAGAAGCGGGCCGGGACAGGGGGTGAAGGACTATGGCTACACCTTC.

In its sample, this clone was seen once. The chain recombines TRBV15 with TRBJ2-6; D possibly corresponds to TRBD2 (7 bases). The germline CDR1 and CDR2 sequences are LNHNV and YYDKDF (reference sequence). This CDR3 is built from 16 residues. Trimming took 0 bases from V and 5 from J, leaving 11 bases between them. CDR3: CATSREGGLRANVLTF. The DNA of the CDR3 is TGTGCCACCAGCAGAGAGGGGGGGCTTAGGGCCAACGTCCTGACTTTC.

The V gene is TRBV28, the J gene TRBJ2-7; 13 nucleotides agree with TRBD2. V was pared by 4 bases and J by 2 bases, with 5 bases of the junction left unmatched. The length of the CDR3 is 16 residues. From germline, CDR1 is MDHEN and CDR2 SYDVKM. The CDR3 spells CASSYLGLAGAYEQYF. As DNA, the CDR3 is TGTGCCAGCAGTTACCTAGGACTAGCGGGAGCCTACGAGCAGTACTTC.

This chain joins TRBV5-1 and TRBJ1-1; 9 bases agree with TRBD1. The ends lost 5 bases at V and 3 bases at J; junction bases unmatched: 5. Germline assignment: CDR1 SGHRS and CDR2 YFSETQ. The CDR3 spans 14 residues. CDR3 residues: CASRSRTGDTEAFF. CDR3 coding DNA: TGCGCCAGCAGATCCCGGACAGGGGACACTGAAGCTTTCTTT.

The chain is built from TRBV5-6 and TRBJ2-4; possible D gene TRBD1, 5 bases. With 5 bases removed from V and 15 bases from J, the gap between germline ends came to 21 bases. The CDR3 sequence is 13 residues long. Germline CDR1 is SGHDT and CDR2 is YYEEEE. The CDR3 region is CASSNKPPGQGYF. The CDR3 coding sequence is TGTGCCAGCAGTAACAAACCCCCGGGCCAGGGGTACTTC.

V usage is TRBV9 and J usage is TRBJ1-2, with 7 bases identical to TRBD1. The CDR3 runs to 13 residues. V lost 2 bases, J lost 6 bases, and 4 bases stayed unmatched. Germline-derived CDR1 and CDR2 are SGDLS and YYNGEE. This CDR3 reads CASSVDRADGYTF. In DNA, the CDR3 is TGTGCCAGCAGCGTTGACAGGGCCGATGGCTACACCTTC.

The table lists this clone with a few counts. The chain carries TRBV2 and TRBJ2-2; the match to TRBD2 covers 10 bases. The J segment lost 5 bases and the V segment lost 5 bases, leaving 8 bases of the junction unmatched. CDR3 length equals 16 residues. Germline V gene lookup returns CDR1 SNHLY and CDR2 FYNNEI. In nucleotides, the CDR3 is TGTGCCAGCAGTATAGCGGGAGGACGTGGGACCGGGGAGCTGTTTTTT. Protein: CASSIAGGRGTGELFF. Variable domain in full (rest from reference TRBV2 and TRBJ2-2): EPEVTQTPSHQVTQMGQEVILRCVPISNHLYFYWYRQILGQKVEFLVSFYNNEISEKSEIFDDQFSVERPDGSNFTLKIRSTKLEDSAMYFCASSIAGGRGTGELFFGEGSRLTVL.

CDR3 bases: TGCGCCAGCAACCCCCCTCCAACGACAGGGGGCAAAACCAAGCCCACACCATCCAGCCGCGAGCAGTACTTC. It is translated as CASNPPPTTGGKTKPTPSSREQYF. The gene calls are TRBV10-1 and TRBJ2-7, with TRBD1 matching 10 bases. CDR3 size: 24 residues. Germline CDR1 and CDR2: WNHNN and SYGVQD (reference sequence). Germline trimming cut 7 bases from V and 6 bases from J; bases unmatched to any gene: 39.